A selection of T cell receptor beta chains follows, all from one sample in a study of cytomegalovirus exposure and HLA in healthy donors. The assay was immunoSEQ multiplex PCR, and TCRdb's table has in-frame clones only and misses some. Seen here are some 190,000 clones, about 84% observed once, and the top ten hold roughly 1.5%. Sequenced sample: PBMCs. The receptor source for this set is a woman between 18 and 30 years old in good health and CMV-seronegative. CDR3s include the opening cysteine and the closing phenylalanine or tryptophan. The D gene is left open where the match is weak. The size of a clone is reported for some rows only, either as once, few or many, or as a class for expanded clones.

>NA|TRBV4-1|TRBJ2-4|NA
CASSQLGPLGKNIQYF
TGCGCCAGCAGCCAACTCGGACCACTAGGCAAAAACATTCAGTACTTC
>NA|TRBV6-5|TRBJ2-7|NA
CASTVFRGPYEQYF
TGTGCCAGCACCGTTTTCAGAGGGCCCTACGAGCAGTACTTC
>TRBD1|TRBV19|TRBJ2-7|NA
CASSKLSGTGSNEQYF
TGTGCCAGTAGTAAACTCTCTGGGACAGGGAGCAACGAGCAGTACTTC
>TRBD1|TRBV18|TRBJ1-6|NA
CASSPPFGTGMNSPLHF
TGTGCCAGCTCACCACCGTTTGGGACAGGGATGAATTCACCCCTCCACTTT
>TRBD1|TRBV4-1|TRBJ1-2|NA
CASSAGGGGYTF
TGCGCCAGCAGCGCAGGGGGCGGCGGCTACACCTTC
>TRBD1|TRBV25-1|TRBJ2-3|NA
CASRIYRGLTDTQYF
TGTGCCAGCAGAATTTACAGGGGGCTGACAGATACGCAGTATTTT
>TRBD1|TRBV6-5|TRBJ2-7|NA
CASEGQGRGEQYF
TGTGCCAGCGAAGGACAGGGAAGAGGCGAGCAGTACTTC
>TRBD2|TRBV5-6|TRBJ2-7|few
CASSPGLAEIYEQYF
TGTGCCAGCAGCCCGGGACTAGCGGAGATCTACGAGCAGTACTTC
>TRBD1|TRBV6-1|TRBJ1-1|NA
CASSDLPGQGGTEAFF
TGTGCCAGCAGTGACCTACCAGGACAGGGTGGCACTGAAGCTTTCTTT
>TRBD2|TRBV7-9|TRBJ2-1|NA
CASSSPGLPPNNEQFF
TGTGCCAGCAGCTCACCGGGACTACCACCAAACAATGAGCAGTTCTTC
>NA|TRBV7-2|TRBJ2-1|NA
CASSLFRDFYNEQFF
TGTGCCAGCAGCTTATTCCGGGACTTTTACAATGAGCAGTTCTTC
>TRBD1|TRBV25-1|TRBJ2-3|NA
CASSVDRGIVDTQYF
TGTGCCAGCAGTGTGGACAGGGGGATTGTAGATACGCAGTATTTT
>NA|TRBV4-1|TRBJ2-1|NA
CASKEGWRGNEQFF
TGCGCCAGCAAGGAGGGCTGGAGGGGTAATGAGCAGTTCTTC
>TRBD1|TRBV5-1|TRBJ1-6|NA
CASSMPGGNSPLHF
TGCGCCAGCAGCATGCCAGGGGGTAATTCACCCCTCCACTTT
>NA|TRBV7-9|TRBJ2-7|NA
CASSPRGGANEQYF
TGTGCCAGCAGCCCAAGAGGGGGAGCCAACGAGCAGTACTTC
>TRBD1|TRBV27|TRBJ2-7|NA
CASRRGGQGAGYEQYF
TGTGCCAGCAGGAGGGGGGGACAGGGGGCGGGGTACGAGCAGTACTTC
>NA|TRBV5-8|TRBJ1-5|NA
CASSLGGMGQPQHF
TGTGCCAGCAGCTTGGGAGGGATGGGGCAGCCCCAGCATTTT
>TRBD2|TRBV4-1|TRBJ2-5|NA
CASSQEYGLAGGPQETQYF
TGCGCCAGCAGCCAAGAATACGGACTAGCGGGGGGGCCCCAAGAGACCCAGTACTTC
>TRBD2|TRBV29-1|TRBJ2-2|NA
CSVSGLAGTNTGELFF
TGCAGCGTTTCGGGACTAGCGGGTACGAACACCGGGGAGCTGTTTTTT
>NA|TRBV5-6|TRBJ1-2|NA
CASSLGRREGFGYTF
TGTGCCAGCAGCTTGGGAAGACGGGAGGGATTTGGCTACACCTTC
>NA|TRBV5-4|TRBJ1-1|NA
CASSLVGRSTEAFF
TGTGCCAGCAGCTTGGTAGGCAGGTCCACTGAAGCTTTCTTT
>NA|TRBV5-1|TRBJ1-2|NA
CASSSGGPVKGRGGYTF
TGCGCCAGCAGCTCGGGGGGCCCCGTGAAGGGCCGAGGGGGCTACACCTTC
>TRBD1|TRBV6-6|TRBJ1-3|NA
CASRTGQAGNTIYF
TGTGCCAGCAGAACGGGACAGGCTGGAAACACCATATATTTT
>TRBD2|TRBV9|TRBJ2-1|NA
CASSEIPGLVANEQFF
TGTGCCAGCAGCGAGATCCCCGGACTAGTAGCCAATGAGCAGTTCTTC
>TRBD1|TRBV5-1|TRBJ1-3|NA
CASSGTGVSGNTIYF
TGCGCCAGCAGCGGGACAGGGGTATCGGGAAACACCATATATTTT
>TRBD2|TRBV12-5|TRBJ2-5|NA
CASGLASGLARETQYF
TGTGCTAGTGGTTTGGCCTCCGGACTAGCGCGGGAGACCCAGTACTTC
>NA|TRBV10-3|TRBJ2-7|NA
CAISEGAGGYEQYF
TGTGCCATCAGTGAGGGCGCGGGCGGGTACGAGCAGTACTTC
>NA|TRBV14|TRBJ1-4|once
CASSQVRAPNEKLFF
TGTGCCAGCAGCCAAGTCAGGGCACCTAATGAAAAACTGTTTTTT
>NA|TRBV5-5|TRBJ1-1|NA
CASSFHGNTEAFF
TGTGCCAGCAGCTTCCACGGGAACACTGAAGCTTTCTTT
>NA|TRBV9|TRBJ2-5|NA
CASSVGESKETQYF
TGTGCCAGCAGCGTAGGGGAGAGCAAAGAGACCCAGTACTTC
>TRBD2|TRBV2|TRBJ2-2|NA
CASTGLAFTGELFF
TGTGCCAGCACGGGACTAGCGTTTACCGGGGAGCTGTTTTTT
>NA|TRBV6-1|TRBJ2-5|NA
CASSGTRMGGTQYF
TGTGCCAGCAGCGGGACTCGCATGGGGGGGACCCAGTACTTC
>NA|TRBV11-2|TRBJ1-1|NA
CASSLLGLNTEAFF
TGTGCCAGCAGCTTATTGGGGCTGAACACTGAAGCTTTCTTT
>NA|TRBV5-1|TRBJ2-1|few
CASSLGQGGWNEQFF
TGCGCCAGCAGCTTGGGCCAGGGTGGTTGGAATGAGCAGTTCTTC
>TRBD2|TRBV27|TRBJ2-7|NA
CASSSGGGGTYEQYF
TGTGCCAGCAGTTCTGGGGGCGGGGGGACCTACGAGCAGTACTTC
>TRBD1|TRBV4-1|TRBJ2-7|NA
CASSQDPGQADGYEQYF
TGCGCCAGCAGCCAAGATCCGGGACAGGCTGACGGCTACGAGCAGTACTTC
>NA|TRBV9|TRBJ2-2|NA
CASSVGQGGTGELFF
TGTGCCAGCAGCGTGGGGCAGGGAGGCACCGGGGAGCTGTTTTTT
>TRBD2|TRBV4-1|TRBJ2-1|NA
CASSQVLGRSGGLAGSLEQFF
TGCGCCAGCAGCCAAGTTTTGGGGAGATCCGGAGGGCTAGCGGGAAGTCTGGAGCAGTTCTTC
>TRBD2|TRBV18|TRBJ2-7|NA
CASSPPGLAGTHYEQYF
TGTGCCAGCTCACCCCCGGGACTAGCGGGAACCCACTACGAGCAGTACTTC
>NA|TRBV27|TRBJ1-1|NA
CASSSREEMWNTEAFF
TGTGCCAGCAGTTCGAGGGAAGAAATGTGGAACACTGAAGCTTTCTTT
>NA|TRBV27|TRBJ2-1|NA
CASSTRPNNEQFF
TGTGCCAGCAGCACGAGGCCGAACAATGAGCAGTTCTTC
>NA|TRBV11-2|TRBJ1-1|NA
CASSLVRGGINTEAFF
TGTGCCAGCAGCTTAGTTCGAGGGGGTATAAACACTGAAGCTTTCTTT